This TCR beta chain was captured by sequencing in a study of read filtering for tumor transcriptome and immune sequencing. Overall study findings and caveats: Without single-read clonotypes, shared clonotype proportions correlated more between IR-seq and RNA-seq. RNA-seq captured clonotypes less deeply and reliably than IR-seq.

From approximately 400 ng of RNA, a library with molecular barcoded alpha/delta and beta/gamma adaptors was made. In TCRdb, the reads were re-called with MiXCR into one record per CDR3 protein. Of about 86,000 distinct CDR3 sequences listed, 10% to 15% were seen once; the top ten hold more than 13%. The sample holds many counts of this clonotype. Its antigen remains unidentified. This CDR3 has 18 amino acids. The germline V gene encodes CDR1 LNHDA and CDR2 SQIVND (reference sequence). V lost 3 bases, J lost 4 bases, and 22 bases lay in between. The receptor's source is a donor at least 40 years old with multiple myeloma. Sequencing was done on a sample of a population of CD138-negative cells sorted from bone marrow. The chain links TRBV19 to TRBJ1-5; a possible D gene is TRBD1 (6 bases). In DNA form, the CDR3 reads TGTGCCAGTAGTATCGACGCCTCCAGGACAGAGCTAAATCAGCCCCAGCATTTT. It codes for CASSIDASRTELNQPQHF. The full variable domain, completed using reference TRBV19 and TRBJ1-5, is DGGITQSPKYLFRKEGQNVTLSCEQNLNHDAMYWYRQDPGQGLRLIYYSQIVNDFQKGDIAEGYSVSREKKESFPLTVTSAQKNPTAFYLCASSIDASRTELNQPQHFGDGTRLSIL.